What follows describes a single T cell receptor beta chain. What it binds is not known. This sample was included in a study of shared clonotypes between healthy human individuals. Study background: The donor group consisted of a couple of women and a few men, aged 18 to 49.

Assay: immunoSEQ multiplex PCR; the TCRdb copy retains only in-frame clones and omits some. In the table there are around 2.3 million clones, 95% of which are singletons. Germline V CDR1 and CDR2: SGHRS, YFSETQ. The junction had 8 bases not matched to a gene; V was cut back by 3 bases and J by 4 bases. The CDR3 runs 15 residues. General study points: Generation probabilities were higher for clonotypes shared across all four sorted-subset donors than for unshared ones.

Sequenced: naive CD4+ T cells sorted from blood. Sample subset: CD45RA+ positively selected. The rearrangement uses TRBV5-1 and TRBJ1-1; 8 bases fit TRBD1. The sequence derives from a man aged 18-30 years in good health. CDR3 region: CASSSQGAVGTEAFF. The CDR3 nucleotides are TGCGCCAGCAGCTCCCAGGGGGCGGTTGGCACTGAAGCTTTCTTT.